One sample yielded the 5 T cell receptor beta chains listed below, sequenced in a study of blood T cell repertoires in COVID-19. Clones were read by immunoSEQ multiplex PCR, and TCRdb kept only the in-frame ones, dropping some. The sample has about 320,000 clones; under 90% are singletons. The sample comprised peripheral blood. These receptors all stem from a woman in her twenties or thirties with COVID-19, enrolled during active disease.

This clone occurred a few times. The chain has TRBV24-1 and TRBJ1-4; TRBD1 matches at 8 bases. V trimming: 1 base; J trimming: 8 bases; junction bases outside the gene matches: 5. The germline gives CDR1 KGHDR, CDR2 SFDVKD. This CDR3 is built from 15 residues. Here the CDR3 reads CATSDFPDRVEKLFF. CDR3 nucleotide sequence: TGTGCCACCAGTGATTTTCCGGACAGGGTAGAAAAACTGTTTTTT.

The chain carries TRBV4-1 and TRBJ2-4, with 8 bases aligning to TRBD1. Trimming cost V 1 base and J 0 bases; bases outside gene matches: 11. Germline CDR1 and CDR2: MGHRA and YSYEKL. CDR3 length: 19 residues. DNA of the CDR3: TGCGCCAGCAGCCAAGTCGGACAGGGCCTGATCGTAGCCAAAAACATTCAGTACTTC. Its translation: CASSQVGQGLIVAKNIQYF.

This rearrangement joins TRBV27 to TRBJ2-1, with 7 bases lining up with TRBD2. The germline V gene encodes CDR1 MNHEY and CDR2 SMNVEV (reference sequence). The CDR3 totals 15 residues. J lost 4 bases, V lost 4 bases, and 7 bases had no gene match. The CDR3 sequence: CASSYGRGRYNEQFF. In DNA, the CDR3 is TGTGCCAGCAGTTATGGGCGGGGGAGATACAATGAGCAGTTCTTC.

This chain links TRBV19 with TRBJ2-1, with a possible D match to TRBD2 (5 bases). V was trimmed by 5 bases and J by 2 bases, leaving 7 bases between them. The CDR3 covers 13 residues. Germline loops: CDR1 LNHDA, CDR2 SQIVND (reference sequence). In DNA form, the CDR3 reads TGTGCCAGTAGTTCCGGGACCTACAATGAGCAGTTCTTC. It translates to CASSSGTYNEQFF.

The V gene is TRBV18, the J gene TRBJ2-7; 10 bases agree with TRBD2. Germline V gene lookup returns CDR1 KGHSH and CDR2 LQKENI. CDR3 length: 16 residues. V gave up 3 bases and J gave up 4 bases; unmatched junction bases: 9. CDR3 in amino acids: CASSPILAGTNYEQYF. The CDR3 bases are TGTGCCAGCTCACCGATACTAGCGGGGACGAATTACGAGCAGTACTTC.